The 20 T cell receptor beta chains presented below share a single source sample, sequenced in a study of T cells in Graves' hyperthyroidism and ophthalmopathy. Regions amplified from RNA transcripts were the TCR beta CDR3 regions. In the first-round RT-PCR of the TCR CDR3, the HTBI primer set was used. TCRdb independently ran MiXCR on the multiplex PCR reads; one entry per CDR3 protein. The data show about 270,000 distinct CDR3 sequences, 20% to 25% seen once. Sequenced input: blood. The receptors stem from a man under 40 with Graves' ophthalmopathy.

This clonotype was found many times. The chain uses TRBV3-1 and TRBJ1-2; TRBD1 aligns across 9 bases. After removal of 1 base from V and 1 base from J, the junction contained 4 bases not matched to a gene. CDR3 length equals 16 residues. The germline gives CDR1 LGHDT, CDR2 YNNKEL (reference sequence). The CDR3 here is CASSQGRTGVNYGYTF. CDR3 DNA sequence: TGTGCCAGCAGCCAAGGTCGGACAGGGGTTAACTATGGCTACACCTTC.

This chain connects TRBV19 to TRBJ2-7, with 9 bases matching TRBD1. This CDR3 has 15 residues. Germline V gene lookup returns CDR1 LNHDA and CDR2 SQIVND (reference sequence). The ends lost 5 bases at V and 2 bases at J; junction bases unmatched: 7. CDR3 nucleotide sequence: TGTGCCAGTAGTGTTTCCGGGACAGGGCCCTACGAGCAGTACTTC. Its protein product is CASSVSGTGPYEQYF.

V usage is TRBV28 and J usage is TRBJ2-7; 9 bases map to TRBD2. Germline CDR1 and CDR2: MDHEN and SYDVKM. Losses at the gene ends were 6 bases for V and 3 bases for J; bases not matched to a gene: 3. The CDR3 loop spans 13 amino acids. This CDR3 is CASSVAGDYEQYF. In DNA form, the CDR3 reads TGTGCCAGCAGCGTAGCGGGAGACTACGAGCAGTACTTC.

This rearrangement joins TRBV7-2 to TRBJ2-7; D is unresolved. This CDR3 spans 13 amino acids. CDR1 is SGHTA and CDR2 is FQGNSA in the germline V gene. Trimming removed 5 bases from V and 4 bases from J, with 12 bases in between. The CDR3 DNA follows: TGTGCCAGCAGCACAGCCTCGGGTTACGAGCAGTACTTC. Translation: CASSTASGYEQYF.

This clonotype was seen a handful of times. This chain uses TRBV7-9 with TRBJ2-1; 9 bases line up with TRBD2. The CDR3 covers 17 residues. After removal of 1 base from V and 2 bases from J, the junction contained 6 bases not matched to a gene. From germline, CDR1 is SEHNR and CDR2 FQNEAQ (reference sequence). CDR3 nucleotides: TGTGCCAGCAGCTTAGGGGTTAGCGGGAGTCCCTACAATGAGCAGTTCTTC. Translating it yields CASSLGVSGSPYNEQFF.

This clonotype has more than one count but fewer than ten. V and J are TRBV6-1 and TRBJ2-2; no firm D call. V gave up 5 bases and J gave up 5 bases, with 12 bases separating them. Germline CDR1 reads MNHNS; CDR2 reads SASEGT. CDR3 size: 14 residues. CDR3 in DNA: TGTGCCAGCAGTCCCCGGACGGAGACCGGGGAGCTGTTTTTT. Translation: CASSPRTETGELFF.

The CDR3 DNA reads TGTGCCAGCAGTGAAGGGACAGGGTCAGATACGCAGTATTTT. Translating gives CASSEGTGSDTQYF. The chain recombines TRBV6-1 with TRBJ2-3; 8 bases map to TRBD1. This CDR3 has 14 residues. CDR1 and CDR2 from the germline V gene are MNHNS and SASEGT. V shed 1 base, J shed 4 bases, and the junction held 1 base outside the gene matches.

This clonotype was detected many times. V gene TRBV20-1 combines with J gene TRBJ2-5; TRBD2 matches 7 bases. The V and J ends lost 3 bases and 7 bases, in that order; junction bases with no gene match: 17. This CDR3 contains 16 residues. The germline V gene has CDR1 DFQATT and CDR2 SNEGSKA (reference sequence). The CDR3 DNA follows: TGCAGTGCTAGCGATCAAGCGGGAACCAAAGTCGTGACCCAGTACTTC. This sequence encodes CSASDQAGTKVVTQYF.

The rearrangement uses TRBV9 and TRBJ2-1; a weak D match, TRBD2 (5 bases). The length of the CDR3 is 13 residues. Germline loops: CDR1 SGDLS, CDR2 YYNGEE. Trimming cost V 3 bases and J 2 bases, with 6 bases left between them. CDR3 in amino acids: CASSGLTYNEQFF. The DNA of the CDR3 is TGTGCCAGCAGCGGACTAACCTACAATGAGCAGTTCTTC.

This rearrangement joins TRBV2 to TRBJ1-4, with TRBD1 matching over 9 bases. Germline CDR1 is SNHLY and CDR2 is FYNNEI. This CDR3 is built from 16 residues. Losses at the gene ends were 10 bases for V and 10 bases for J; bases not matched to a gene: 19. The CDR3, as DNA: TGTGCCACCGCGCAGGGGAGCGACAGGGGGGTTAGAAAACTGTTTTTT. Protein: CATAQGSDRGVRKLFF.

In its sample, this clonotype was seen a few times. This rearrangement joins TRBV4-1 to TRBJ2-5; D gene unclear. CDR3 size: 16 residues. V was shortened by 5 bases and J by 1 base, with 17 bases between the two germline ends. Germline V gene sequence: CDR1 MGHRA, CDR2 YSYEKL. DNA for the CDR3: TGCGCCAGCAGCGCTCGCCAGGCCCAACTCCAAGAGACCCAGTACTTC. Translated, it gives CASSARQAQLQETQYF.

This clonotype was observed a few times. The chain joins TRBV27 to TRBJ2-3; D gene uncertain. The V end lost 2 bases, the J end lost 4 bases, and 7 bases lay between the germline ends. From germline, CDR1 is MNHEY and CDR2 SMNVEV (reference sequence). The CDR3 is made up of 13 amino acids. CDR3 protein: CASSLGFADTQYF. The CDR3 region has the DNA TGTGCCAGCAGTTTAGGCTTTGCAGATACGCAGTATTTT.

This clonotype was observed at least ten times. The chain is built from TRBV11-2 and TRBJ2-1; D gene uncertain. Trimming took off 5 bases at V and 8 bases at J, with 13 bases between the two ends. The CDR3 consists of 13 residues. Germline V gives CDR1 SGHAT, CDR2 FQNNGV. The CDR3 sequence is CASSLSITDEQFF. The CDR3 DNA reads TGTGCCAGCAGCCTAAGTATCACCGATGAGCAGTTCTTC.

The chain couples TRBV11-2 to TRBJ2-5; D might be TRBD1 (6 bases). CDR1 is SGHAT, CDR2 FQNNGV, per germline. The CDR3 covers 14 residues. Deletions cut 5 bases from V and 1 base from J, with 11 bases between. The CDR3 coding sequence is TGTGCCAGCAGCCGCCCCAGGGGCCAAGAGACCCAGTACTTC. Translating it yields CASSRPRGQETQYF.

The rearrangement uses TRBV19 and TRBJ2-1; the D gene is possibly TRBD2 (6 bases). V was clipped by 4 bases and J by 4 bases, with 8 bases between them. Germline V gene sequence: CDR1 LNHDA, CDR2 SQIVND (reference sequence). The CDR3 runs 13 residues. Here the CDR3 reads CASSKEGYNEQFF. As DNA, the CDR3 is TGTGCCAGTAGTAAGGAGGGTTACAATGAGCAGTTCTTC.

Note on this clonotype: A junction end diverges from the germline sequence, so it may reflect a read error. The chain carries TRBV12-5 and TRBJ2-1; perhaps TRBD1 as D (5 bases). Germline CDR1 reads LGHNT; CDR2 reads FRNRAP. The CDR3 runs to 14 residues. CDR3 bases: TGTGCTAGTGGTTTGGGAGGACATCCCAATGAGCAGTCCTTC. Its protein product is CASGLGGHPNEQSF.

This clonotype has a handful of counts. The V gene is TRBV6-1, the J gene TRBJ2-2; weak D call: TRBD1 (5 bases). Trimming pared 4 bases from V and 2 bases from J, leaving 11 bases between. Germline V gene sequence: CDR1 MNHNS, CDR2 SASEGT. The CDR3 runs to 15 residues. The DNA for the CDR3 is TGTGCCAGCAGTGGCAGGGTTCTCAACACCGGGGAGCTGTTTTTT. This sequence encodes CASSGRVLNTGELFF.

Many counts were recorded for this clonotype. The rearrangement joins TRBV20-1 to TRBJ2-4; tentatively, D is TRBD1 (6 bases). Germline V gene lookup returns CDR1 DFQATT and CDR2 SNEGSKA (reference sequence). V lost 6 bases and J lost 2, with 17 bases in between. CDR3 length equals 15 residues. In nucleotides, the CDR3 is TGCAGTGCGAATCCACCTGGGGGCACCAAAAACATTCAGTACTTC. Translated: CSANPPGGTKNIQYF.

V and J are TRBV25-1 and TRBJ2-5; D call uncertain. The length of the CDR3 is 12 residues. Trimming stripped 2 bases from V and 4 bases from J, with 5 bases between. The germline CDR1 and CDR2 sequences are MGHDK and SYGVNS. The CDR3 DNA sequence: TGTGCCAGCAGTGAAGAGATAGAGACCCAGTACTTC. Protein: CASSEEIETQYF.

This CDR3 reads CASSDLPRAGGETQYF. In DNA form, the CDR3 reads TGTGCCAGCAGTGACCTGCCCAGGGCCGGCGGAGAGACCCAGTACTTC. V usage is TRBV27 and J usage is TRBJ2-5; maybe TRBD1 (5 bases). V gave up 5 bases and J gave up 4 bases, with 20 bases separating them. Per the germline V gene, CDR1 is MNHEY and CDR2 is SMNVEV (reference sequence). This CDR3 contains 16 residues.